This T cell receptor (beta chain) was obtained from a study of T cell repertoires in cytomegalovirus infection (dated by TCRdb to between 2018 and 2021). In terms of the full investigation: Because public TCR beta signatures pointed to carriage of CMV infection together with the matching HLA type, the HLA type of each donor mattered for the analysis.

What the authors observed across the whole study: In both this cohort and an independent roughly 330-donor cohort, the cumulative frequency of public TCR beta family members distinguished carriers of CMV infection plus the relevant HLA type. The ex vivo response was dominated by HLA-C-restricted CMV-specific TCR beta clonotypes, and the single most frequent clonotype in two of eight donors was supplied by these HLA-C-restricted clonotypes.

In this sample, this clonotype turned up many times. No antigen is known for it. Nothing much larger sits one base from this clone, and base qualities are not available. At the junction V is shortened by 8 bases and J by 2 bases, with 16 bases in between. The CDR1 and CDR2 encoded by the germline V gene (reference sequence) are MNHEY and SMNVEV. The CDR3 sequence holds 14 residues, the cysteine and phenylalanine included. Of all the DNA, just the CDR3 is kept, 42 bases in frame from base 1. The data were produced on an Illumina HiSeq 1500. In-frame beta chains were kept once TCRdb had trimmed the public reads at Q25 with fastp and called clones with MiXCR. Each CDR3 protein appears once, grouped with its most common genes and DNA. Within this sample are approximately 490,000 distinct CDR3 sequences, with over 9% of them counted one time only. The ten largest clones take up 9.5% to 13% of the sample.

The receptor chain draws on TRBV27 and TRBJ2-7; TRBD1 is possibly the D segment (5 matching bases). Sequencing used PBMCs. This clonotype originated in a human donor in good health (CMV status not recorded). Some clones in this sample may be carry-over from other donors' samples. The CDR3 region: CASSRQPPPYEQYF. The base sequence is TGTGCCAGCTCCCGACAGCCACCCCCCTACGAGCAGTACTTC.